These 19 T cell receptor beta chains were all obtained from the same sample, sequenced in a study of T cell responses to AZD1222 COVID-19 vaccine. The data were produced by immunoSEQ multiplex PCR, yet TCRdb's version contains in-frame clones alone and is incomplete. There are 150,000 or so clones in the sample; about 90% occur only once, and 3.8% lies in the top ten. The sequencing used peripheral blood, collected 28 days after the second AZD1222 dose. The receptors here all came from an adult who received the AZD1222 COVID-19 vaccine.

The chain recombines TRBV13 with TRBJ2-7, with D hard to call. Trimming took 3 bases from V and 3 from J, leaving 12 bases between them. The CDR3 runs 14 residues. Germline assignment: CDR1 PRHDT and CDR2 FYEKMQ (reference sequence). The CDR3 sequence is CASSFYSNNYEQYF. In DNA, the CDR3 is TGTGCCAGCAGCTTCTACTCAAACAACTACGAGCAGTACTTC.

The rearrangement joins TRBV5-6 to TRBJ2-1, with D unresolved. Trimming removed 1 base from V and 4 bases from J, with 15 bases in between. The CDR3 has 16 amino acids. CDR1 and CDR2 from the germline V gene are SGHDT and YYEEEE. The CDR3 sequence: CASSLSRTGIYNEQFF. CDR3 bases: TGTGCCAGCAGCTTGAGCCGTACTGGGATATACAATGAGCAGTTCTTC.

The chain carries TRBV15 and TRBJ1-1, with unresolved D. Trimming left V 0 bases short and J 11 bases short, with 22 bases between. Looked up from germline, CDR1 is LNHNV and CDR2 is YYDKDF (reference sequence). The CDR3 runs 16 residues. CDR3 protein: CATSRDRVQIGLEAFF. DNA of the CDR3: TGTGCCACCAGCAGAGATCGGGTACAAATCGGTTTGGAGGCTTTCTTT.

This chain links TRBV6-5 with TRBJ1-3; no reliable D call. The length of the CDR3 is 12 residues. With 6 bases removed from V and 4 bases from J, the gap between germline ends came to 7 bases. The germline V gene has CDR1 MNHEY and CDR2 SVGAGI. The CDR3, as DNA: TGTGCCAGCAGGACGACAGGAAACACCATATATTTT. The encoded protein is CASRTTGNTIYF.

The chain joins TRBV2 to TRBJ2-2, with TRBD2 identical over 9 bases. This CDR3 comprises 14 residues. The germline CDR1 and CDR2 sequences are SNHLY and FYNNEI. Trimming cost V 8 bases and J 7 bases; bases outside gene matches: 8. The CDR3 loop is CASLGLANIGELFF. CDR3 sequence (DNA): TGTGCCAGCTTGGGACTAGCAAATATCGGGGAGCTGTTTTTT. The complete variable domain, with remaining parts taken from reference TRBV2 and TRBJ2-2, reads EPEVTQTPSHQVTQMGQEVILRCVPISNHLYFYWYRQILGQKVEFLVSFYNNEISEKSEIFDDQFSVERPDGSNFTLKIRSTKLEDSAMYFCASLGLANIGELFFGEGSRLTVL.

The chain has TRBV5-1 and TRBJ2-7; weak D call: TRBD1 (6 bases). CDR1 is SGHRS, CDR2 YFSETQ, per germline. This CDR3 is 15 amino acids long. V lost 4 bases and J 7 bases, leaving 21 bases between the germline ends. CDR3: CASSLYTGRGGEQYF. The CDR3 DNA reads TGCGCCAGCAGCCTTTATACTGGCAGGGGCGGAGAGCAGTACTTC.

This chain joins TRBV20-1 and TRBJ2-1; no definite D call. Germline CDR1 DFQATT, CDR2 SNEGSKA (reference sequence). CDR3 size: 13 residues. The V and J ends lost 3 bases and 2 bases respectively, with 8 bases between them. For the CDR3, the DNA is TGCAGTGCTAGTCTGGGCGCCTACAATGAGCAGTTCTTC. Protein: CSASLGAYNEQFF.

This clone came up once. The rearrangement links TRBV19 to TRBJ1-4; D gene uncertain. The V gene lost 8 bases and the J gene lost 4 bases, with 14 bases spanning the gap. CDR1 LNHDA and CDR2 SQIVND come from the germline V gene (reference sequence). CDR3 size: 14 residues. The DNA of the CDR3 is TGTGCCAGTGCCTCCGACCCAAATAATGAAAAACTGTTTTTT. Translating gives CASASDPNNEKLFF.

V is TRBV30 and J is TRBJ2-3, with no clear D. Germline lookup yields CDR1 GTSNPN and CDR2 SVGIG (reference sequence). The germline V and J ends were trimmed by 0 bases and 2 bases, with 6 bases remaining between them. The CDR3 totals 13 residues. The CDR3: CAWSVEITDTQYF. Here the CDR3 DNA reads TGTGCCTGGAGTGTAGAAATCACAGATACGCAGTATTTT.

This sequence joins TRBV5-8 and TRBJ2-7; 7 positions agree with TRBD1. The V and J ends lost 0 bases and 6 bases, in that order; junction bases with no gene match: 6. Germline V gene sequence: CDR1 SGHTS, CDR2 YDEGEE. This CDR3 has 14 amino acids. The CDR3 loop reads CASSLEPGGREQYF. CDR3 bases: TGTGCCAGCAGCTTGGAGCCAGGGGGTCGCGAGCAGTACTTC.

This clone was detected a few times. The chain carries TRBV2 and TRBJ2-7; 7 bases align to TRBD2. CDR1 is SNHLY and CDR2 is FYNNEI in the germline V gene. V gave up 4 bases and J gave up 1 base; unmatched junction bases: 4. The CDR3 consists of 14 residues. In DNA, the CDR3 is TGTGCCAGCAGTGCTGGGGGGGGGTCCTACGAGCAGTACTTC. Protein sequence: CASSAGGGSYEQYF.

The chain joins TRBV30 to TRBJ2-5, with a possible D match to TRBD1 (5 bases). Germline V gene data show CDR1 as GTSNPN and CDR2 as SVGIG (reference sequence). CDR3 size: 15 residues. Deletions cut 0 bases from V and 2 bases from J, with 13 bases between. The CDR3 sequence: CAWSVHGQGQETQYF. CDR3 nucleotide sequence: TGTGCCTGGAGTGTACACGGACAAGGACAAGAGACCCAGTACTTC.

J is TRBJ2-5 and V is TRBV30; D is possibly TRBD1 (6 bases). CDR1 GTSNPN and CDR2 SVGIG come from the germline V gene (reference sequence). The V end was cut by 3 bases, the J end by 5 bases, with 13 bases between. The CDR3 contains 13 residues. CDR3 region: CAWRATGRETQYF. CDR3 nucleotide sequence: TGTGCCTGGAGGGCAACAGGGCGGGAGACCCAGTACTTC. Full variable domain (missing parts from reference TRBV30 and TRBJ2-5): SQTIHQWPATLVQPVGSPLSLECTVEGTSNPNLYWYRQAAGRGLQLLFYSVGIGQISSEVPQNLSASRPQDRQFILSSKKLLLSDSGFYLCAWRATGRETQYFGPGTRLLVL.

The chain has TRBV6-5 and TRBJ1-2, with 8 positions matching TRBD1. Germline trimming cut 5 bases from V and 2 bases from J; bases unmatched to any gene: 7. The germline gives CDR1 MNHEY, CDR2 SVGAGI. The CDR3 consists of 15 residues. CDR3 residues: CASSRTGTINYGYTF. CDR3 DNA: TGTGCCAGCAGTCGGACAGGGACAATCAACTATGGCTACACCTTC.

The V gene is TRBV6-5, the J gene TRBJ2-1; D is ambiguous. V gave up 2 bases and J gave up 9 bases, with 11 bases separating them. The CDR3 is made up of 13 amino acids. Germline CDR1 MNHEY, CDR2 SVGAGI. CDR3 sequence: CASSYPLSVEQFF. Written as DNA, the CDR3 is TGTGCCAGCAGTTACCCCCTCAGCGTTGAGCAGTTCTTC.

This chain connects TRBV6-5 to TRBJ1-1; no clear D gene. The CDR3 totals 14 residues. V lost 0 bases to trimming and J lost 5 bases, with 10 bases between them. In germline, CDR1 is MNHEY, CDR2 SVGAGI. The CDR3 region is CASSYSGMGTEAFF. In DNA, the CDR3 is TGTGCCAGCAGTTACTCGGGTATGGGTACTGAAGCTTTCTTT.

The chain is built from TRBV24-1 and TRBJ1-5; TRBD1 might be the D (6 bases). Between the trimmed V and J ends, which lost 2 bases and 6 bases, there was a span of 19 bases. From germline, CDR1 is KGHDR and CDR2 SFDVKD. The CDR3 length is 17 residues. The CDR3 DNA is TGTGCCACCAGTGATTCAGGAGGGGTAGGGGGAGGTCAGCCCCAGCATTTT. Translated: CATSDSGGVGGGQPQHF.

The V and J genes are TRBV2 and TRBJ1-2; 8 nucleotides align to TRBD1. This CDR3 is 16 amino acids long. Losses at the gene ends were 1 base for V and 5 bases for J; bases not matched to a gene: 9. Germline V gives CDR1 SNHLY, CDR2 FYNNEI. CDR3 DNA sequence: TGTGCCAGCAGTGAAGGGGTCCGGGACAGGACATATGGCTACACCTTC. Encoded protein: CASSEGVRDRTYGYTF.

This clone has just a few counts. The rearrangement uses TRBV6-5 and TRBJ2-5, with 10 bases lining up with TRBD2. The V and J ends lost 6 bases and 5 bases, in that order; junction bases with no gene match: 6. The length of the CDR3 is 14 residues. Germline lookup yields CDR1 MNHEY and CDR2 SVGAGI. The CDR3 DNA is TGTGCCAGCAGGGAGCGGGGGGGCCTGGAGACCCAGTACTTC. Its protein product is CASRERGGLETQYF.